Below, 11 T cell receptor beta chains from the same sample are listed, as sequenced in a study of OX40 agonist ivuxolimab in advanced cancers. Clones were sequenced by immunoSEQ multiplex PCR, and TCRdb holds only the in-frame ones, with some missing. This table has tens of thousands of clones, approximately 90% appearing once. Sequenced here: CD4+ or CD8+ T cells sorted from blood, sampled in a trial of the OX40 agonist ivuxolimab. The receptors derive from an adult with an advanced solid tumor such as melanoma, head and neck, liver or kidney cancer.

The J gene is TRBJ2-2, the V gene TRBV9, with a weak D call TRBD2 (6 bases). Trimming pared 0 bases from V and 5 bases from J, leaving 14 bases between. The CDR3 loop spans 16 amino acids. Germline V gene data show CDR1 as SGDLS and CDR2 as YYNGEE. The CDR3 loop is CASSVDPGVRTGELFF. CDR3 DNA sequence: TGTGCCAGCAGCGTAGATCCGGGAGTGAGAACCGGGGAGCTGTTTTTT.

V gene TRBV6-5 combines with J gene TRBJ2-7; D possibly corresponds to TRBD1 (6 bases). This CDR3 is built from 15 residues. Trimming took 0 bases from V and 2 from J, leaving 11 bases between them. In germline, CDR1 is MNHEY, CDR2 SVGAGI. CDR3 sequence: CASSYSKTGPYEQYF. As DNA, the CDR3 is TGTGCCAGCAGTTACTCGAAAACAGGGCCCTACGAGCAGTACTTC.

This chain uses TRBV30 with TRBJ2-6; D may be TRBD1 or TRBD2 (5 bases each). The CDR3 spans 17 residues. Germline V gene lookup returns CDR1 GTSNPN and CDR2 SVGIG (reference sequence). V lost 4 bases, J lost 0 bases, and 16 bases lay in between. CDR3 sequence reads: CAWTPGAAFSGANVLTF. The CDR3 nucleotides are TGTGCCTGGACCCCCGGGGCGGCCTTCTCTGGGGCCAACGTCCTGACTTTC.

This chain connects TRBV6-1 to TRBJ2-1; tentatively, D is TRBD1 (6 bases). V was trimmed by 8 bases and J by 7 bases, leaving 18 bases between them. CDR3 length equals 14 residues. Germline CDR1 MNHNS, CDR2 SASEGT. CDR3 residues: CASSGTGNTNEQFF. The CDR3 DNA sequence: TGTGCCAGCTCGGGAACAGGGAATACGAATGAGCAGTTCTTC.

The chain is built from TRBV28 and TRBJ1-3; TRBD1 is a possible D gene (6 bases). Trimming took 3 bases from V and 3 from J, leaving 9 bases between them. Germline V gene sequence: CDR1 MDHEN, CDR2 SYDVKM. The CDR3 totals 14 residues. The CDR3 sequence: CASSFSQGGNTIYF. The CDR3 bases are TGTGCCAGCAGTTTCTCACAGGGTGGAAACACCATATATTTT.

This chain connects TRBV19 to TRBJ1-1; D uncertain. V lost 4 bases to trimming and J lost 4 bases, with 16 bases between them. The CDR3 is 15 amino acids. From germline, CDR1 is LNHDA and CDR2 SQIVND (reference sequence). The CDR3 spells CASSRWQAPATEAFF. The CDR3, as DNA: TGTGCCAGTAGTAGGTGGCAGGCTCCGGCCACTGAAGCTTTCTTT.

This rearrangement joins TRBV9 to TRBJ2-7; 10 bases align to TRBD2. After removal of 0 bases from V and 3 bases from J, the junction contained 3 bases not matched to a gene. The CDR3 spans 15 residues. Germline-derived CDR1 and CDR2 are SGDLS and YYNGEE. CDR3 region: CASSVGTSGHYEQYF. In DNA form, the CDR3 reads TGTGCCAGCAGCGTAGGGACTAGCGGACACTACGAGCAGTACTTC.

The chain recombines TRBV6-4 with TRBJ2-7; D ambiguous. CDR1 is MRHNA and CDR2 is SNTAGT in the germline V gene. V gave up 7 bases and J gave up 0 bases, with 16 bases separating them. CDR3 size: 15 residues. The chain's CDR3 is CASKFQDPSSYEQYF. Here the CDR3 DNA reads TGTGCCAGCAAGTTCCAGGACCCCAGCTCCTACGAGCAGTACTTC.

The chain uses TRBV5-1 and TRBJ1-4, with D possibly TRBD1 on 5 matching bases. Germline V gene sequence: CDR1 SGHRS, CDR2 YFSETQ. The CDR3 covers 13 residues. V shed 4 bases and J shed 5 bases, with 9 bases lying between them. The CDR3 protein is CASSRGPNEKLFF. In DNA form, the CDR3 reads TGCGCCAGCAGCAGGGGTCCGAATGAAAAACTGTTTTTT.

The V and J genes are TRBV5-4 and TRBJ2-2; tentatively, D is TRBD1 (6 bases). V lost 4 bases to trimming and J lost 4 bases, with 14 bases between them. CDR1 and CDR2 (germline): SGHNT, YYREEE (reference sequence). This CDR3 has 15 amino acids. The CDR3 nucleotides read TGTGCCAGCAGCCTACAGGGACGAGGCACCGGGGAGCTGTTTTTT. Protein product: CASSLQGRGTGELFF.

The chain joins TRBV4-1 to TRBJ2-7; 10 bases match TRBD2. There are 16 residues in the CDR3. Germline assignment: CDR1 MGHRA and CDR2 YSYEKL. V was clipped by 4 bases and J by 0 bases; unmatched bases: 6. CDR3 sequence: CASSPRPSGSSYEQYF. The CDR3 coding sequence is TGCGCCAGCAGCCCCCGCCCTAGCGGGAGCTCCTACGAGCAGTACTTC.